The table lists the clone carrying this T cell receptor beta chain with a few counts. The antigen remains unidentified. This CDR3 is built from 11 residues. Germline CDR1 reads DFQATT; CDR2 reads SNEGSKA (reference sequence). The data originate from a study of CD8 T cells in ankylosing spondylitis. Study-wide points: Disease-linked clones were reportedly significantly enriched in matched ankylosing spondylitis synovial fluid. The study identified a TCR beta motif of eight highly homologous variants that appeared characteristic of ankylosing spondylitis blood.

TCRdb redid the calling of the 5' RACE reads with MiXCR, one entry per CDR3 protein. There are fewer than 35,000 distinct CDR3 sequences in the sample; 14% occur only once, and about a third lies in the top ten. The sequence was obtained from a male donor with ankylosing spondylitis or in good health (not recorded which). This chain joins TRBV20-1 and TRBJ2-4, with a tentative D call TRBD1 (6 bases). Specimen: blood. CDR3 sequence: CRIDRSNIQYF. Written as DNA, the CDR3 is TGCAGAATCGACAGGTCGAACATTCAGTACTTC.